The 10 T cell receptor beta chains below all came from one sample that was sequenced in a study of cytotoxic CD8 clonotypes in ibrutinib-treated CLL. Sequencing was performed with immunoSEQ multiplex PCR; in TCRdb, only in-frame clones are kept and a portion is missing. The data hold approximately 92,000 clones, with around 77% observed a single time. Sample: PBMCs, taken after 24 months of ibrutinib treatment. Receptors were obtained from a human donor with chronic lymphocytic leukemia.

This chain joins TRBV19 and TRBJ1-4; possible D gene TRBD1, 6 bases. Germline CDR1 reads LNHDA; CDR2 reads SQIVND (reference sequence). V gave up 7 bases and J gave up 5 bases, with 14 bases separating them. The CDR3 is made up of 14 amino acids. CDR3 DNA sequence: TGTGCCAGTATGGTACAGGGTTGGAATGAAAAACTGTTTTTT. Its translation: CASMVQGWNEKLFF.

The chain employs TRBV10-1 and TRBJ2-7, with TRBD2 matching 12 bases. The ends lost 1 base at V and 0 bases at J; junction bases unmatched: 13. Germline CDR1 is WNHNN and CDR2 is SYGVQD (reference sequence). The CDR3 contains 20 residues. CDR3 DNA sequence: TGCGCCAGCAGTGAGTATTGGGGGACTAGCGGGTCGGAAAGCTCCTACGAGCAGTACTTC. It is translated as CASSEYWGTSGSESSYEQYF.

The chain uses TRBV10-3 and TRBJ1-1; D possibly corresponds to TRBD1 (6 bases). The germline CDR1 and CDR2 sequences are ENHRY and SYGVKD. The V gene lost 11 bases and the J gene lost 0 bases, with 16 bases spanning the gap. The CDR3 spans 14 residues. This chain's CDR3 is CALSTGNMNTEAFF. The CDR3 nucleotides read TGTGCCCTTTCGACAGGCAACATGAACACTGAAGCTTTCTTT.

The gene calls are TRBV10-3 and TRBJ1-2; D ambiguous. Germline V gene sequence: CDR1 ENHRY, CDR2 SYGVKD. The V end was cut by 4 bases, the J end by 8 bases, with 17 bases between. CDR3 length equals 14 residues. Here the CDR3 reads CAISVTGPKGGYTF. CDR3 sequence (DNA): TGTGCCATCAGTGTTACCGGGCCCAAGGGAGGCTACACCTTC.

This sequence joins TRBV7-9 and TRBJ1-1; 7 bases match TRBD1. The germline V gene has CDR1 SEHNR and CDR2 FQNEAQ (reference sequence). The CDR3 runs 14 residues. The V gene end was trimmed by 7 bases and the J gene end by 2 bases; junction bases not matched to a gene: 7. The CDR3 DNA follows: TGTGCCAGCACCTTCGGACAGGCAAACACTGAAGCTTTCTTT. Amino acid sequence: CASTFGQANTEAFF. Drawing the rest from reference TRBV7-9 and TRBJ1-1, the complete variable domain is DTGVSQNPRHKITKRGQNVTFRCDPISEHNRLYWYRQTLGQGPEFLTYFQNEAQLEKSRLLSDRFSAERPKGSFSTLEIQRTEQGDSAMYLCASTFGQANTEAFFGQGTRLTVV.

The chain carries TRBV9 and TRBJ2-1; TRBD2 agrees at 12 bases. Looked up from germline, CDR1 is SGDLS and CDR2 is YYNGEE. V gave up 4 bases and J gave up 7 bases; unmatched junction bases: 9. This CDR3 has 16 residues. As DNA, the CDR3 is TGTGCCAGCAGCTCGGGACTAGCGGGTCAGGGGAATGAGCAGTTCTTC. Protein sequence: CASSSGLAGQGNEQFF.

As regards this clone: At one of its ends the junction is not consistent with the germline gene, which may arise from a read error. The rearrangement joins TRBV5-1 to TRBJ2-3; 9 bases match TRBD1. Per the germline V gene, CDR1 is SGHRS and CDR2 is YFSETQ. This CDR3 contains 15 residues. The CDR3 bases are TGCGCCAGCAGCTTGGGGGGACAGGGCCCCGTAGCTGATAATTTT. Amino acids: CASSLGGQGPVADNF.

V usage is TRBV14 and J usage is TRBJ1-1, with D perhaps TRBD1 (6 bases). The CDR3 loop spans 15 amino acids. The germline CDR1 and CDR2 sequences are SGHDN and FVKESK. The germline V and J ends were trimmed by 1 base and 2 bases, with 11 bases remaining between them. CDR3 DNA: TGTGCCAGCAGCCAAGTAGGGGGTCTAAACACTGAAGCTTTCTTT. It encodes CASSQVGGLNTEAFF. The variable domain in full, completed from reference TRBV14 and TRBJ1-1, reads EAGVTQFPSHSVIEKGQTVTLRCDPISGHDNLYWYRRVMGKEIKFLLHFVKESKQDESGMPNNRFLAERTGGTYSTLKVQPAELEDSGVYFCASSQVGGLNTEAFFGQGTRLTVV.

This clone was recorded a few times. This chain connects TRBV7-6 to TRBJ2-7; 11 nucleotides agree with TRBD2. Looked up from germline, CDR1 is SGHVS and CDR2 is FNYEAQ. The CDR3 extends over 18 amino acids. J gave up 4 bases and V 5 bases, and 16 bases lay outside the gene matches. CDR3: CASSQGVAGGPGVYEQYF. In nucleotides, the CDR3 is TGTGCCAGCAGCCAGGGGGTAGCGGGAGGGCCCGGAGTATACGAGCAGTACTTC.

The CDR3 DNA reads TGTGCCAGCACCTTATTAGTCCAGGGCAACACTGAAGCTTTCTTT. Its translation: CASTLLVQGNTEAFF. The V call is TRBV28, the J call TRBJ1-1; weak D call: TRBD1 (5 bases). There are 15 residues in the CDR3. The germline V gene has CDR1 MDHEN and CDR2 SYDVKM. Trimming cost V 7 bases and J 2 bases, with 17 bases left between them.